The source of this T cell receptor (beta chain) is a study of cytomegalovirus exposure and HLA in healthy donors. In the study overall: HLA-typed donors contributed some 77 million unique TCRs, which were held in an early data release. Genotyping of 300 to 450 donors showed that roughly 80% belonged to the Caucasian-associated ancestry cluster.

At the time of sampling, donors were nominally healthy, though unrecorded immune exposures were likely. PCR involved 60 Vbeta and 13 Jbeta primers. The assay was immunoSEQ multiplex PCR, and TCRdb's table has in-frame clones only and misses some. The sample has roughly 130,000 clones; under 90% are singletons. Input material: PBMCs. This TCR was recovered from a woman between 40 and 50 years old in good health and CMV-seronegative.

This CDR3 reads CASSPALSNYGYTF. CDR3 DNA sequence: TGTGCCAGCAGCCCCGCGTTAAGCAACTATGGCTACACCTTC. This sequence joins TRBV7-2 and TRBJ1-2, with D unresolved. The CDR3 has 14 amino acids. Germline lookup yields CDR1 SGHTA and CDR2 FQGNSA. V gave up 5 bases and J gave up 2 bases, with 12 bases separating them.